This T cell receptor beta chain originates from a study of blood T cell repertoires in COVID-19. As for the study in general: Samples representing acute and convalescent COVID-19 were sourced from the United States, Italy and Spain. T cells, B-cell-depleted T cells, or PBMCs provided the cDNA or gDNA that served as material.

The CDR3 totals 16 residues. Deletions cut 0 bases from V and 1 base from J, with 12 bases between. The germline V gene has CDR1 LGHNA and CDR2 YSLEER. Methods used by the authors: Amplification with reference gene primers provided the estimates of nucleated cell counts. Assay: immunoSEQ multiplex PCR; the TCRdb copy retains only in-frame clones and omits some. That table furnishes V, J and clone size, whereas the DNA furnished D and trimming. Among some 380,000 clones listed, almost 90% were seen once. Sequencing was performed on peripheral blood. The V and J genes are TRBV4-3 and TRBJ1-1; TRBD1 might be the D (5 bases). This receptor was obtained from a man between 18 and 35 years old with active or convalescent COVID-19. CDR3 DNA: TGCGCCAGCAGCCAAGATCCGCGGGGCGCGAACACTGAAGCTTTCTTT. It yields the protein CASSQDPRGANTEAFF.